This TCR beta chain comes out of a study of siplizumab effects on memory and regulatory T cells. For this clone: Its antigen is still unknown.

Whole-study results and caveats: In siplizumab conditions, mappable alloreactive CD4+ clones averaged about 71% Treg-derived, against around 30% in controls. Only a minority of proliferating CD4+ or CD8+ clones had an assignable naive or memory phenotype, with roughly 80-97% lacking one. Naive T cells were seen as more diverse than memory cells and as major alloresponse contributors.

Assays captured 95,000 to 100,000 TCR templates per sample. Sequencing used immunoSEQ multiplex PCR; TCRdb keeps in-frame clones, though not all of them. The data hold tens of thousands of clones, with roughly 90% observed a single time. The clonotype originates from a human donor in good health. Sequencing used naive CD4+ T cells sorted from blood.

Here the CDR3 DNA reads TGTGCCAGTAAGAGGGTTGGTGCAACTAATGAAAAACTGTTTTTT. It codes for CASKRVGATNEKLFF. The chain joins TRBV19 to TRBJ1-4; D not certain. Per the germline V gene, CDR1 is LNHDA and CDR2 is SQIVND (reference sequence). CDR3 length: 15 residues. Trimming cost V 7 bases and J 0 bases, with 12 bases left between them.